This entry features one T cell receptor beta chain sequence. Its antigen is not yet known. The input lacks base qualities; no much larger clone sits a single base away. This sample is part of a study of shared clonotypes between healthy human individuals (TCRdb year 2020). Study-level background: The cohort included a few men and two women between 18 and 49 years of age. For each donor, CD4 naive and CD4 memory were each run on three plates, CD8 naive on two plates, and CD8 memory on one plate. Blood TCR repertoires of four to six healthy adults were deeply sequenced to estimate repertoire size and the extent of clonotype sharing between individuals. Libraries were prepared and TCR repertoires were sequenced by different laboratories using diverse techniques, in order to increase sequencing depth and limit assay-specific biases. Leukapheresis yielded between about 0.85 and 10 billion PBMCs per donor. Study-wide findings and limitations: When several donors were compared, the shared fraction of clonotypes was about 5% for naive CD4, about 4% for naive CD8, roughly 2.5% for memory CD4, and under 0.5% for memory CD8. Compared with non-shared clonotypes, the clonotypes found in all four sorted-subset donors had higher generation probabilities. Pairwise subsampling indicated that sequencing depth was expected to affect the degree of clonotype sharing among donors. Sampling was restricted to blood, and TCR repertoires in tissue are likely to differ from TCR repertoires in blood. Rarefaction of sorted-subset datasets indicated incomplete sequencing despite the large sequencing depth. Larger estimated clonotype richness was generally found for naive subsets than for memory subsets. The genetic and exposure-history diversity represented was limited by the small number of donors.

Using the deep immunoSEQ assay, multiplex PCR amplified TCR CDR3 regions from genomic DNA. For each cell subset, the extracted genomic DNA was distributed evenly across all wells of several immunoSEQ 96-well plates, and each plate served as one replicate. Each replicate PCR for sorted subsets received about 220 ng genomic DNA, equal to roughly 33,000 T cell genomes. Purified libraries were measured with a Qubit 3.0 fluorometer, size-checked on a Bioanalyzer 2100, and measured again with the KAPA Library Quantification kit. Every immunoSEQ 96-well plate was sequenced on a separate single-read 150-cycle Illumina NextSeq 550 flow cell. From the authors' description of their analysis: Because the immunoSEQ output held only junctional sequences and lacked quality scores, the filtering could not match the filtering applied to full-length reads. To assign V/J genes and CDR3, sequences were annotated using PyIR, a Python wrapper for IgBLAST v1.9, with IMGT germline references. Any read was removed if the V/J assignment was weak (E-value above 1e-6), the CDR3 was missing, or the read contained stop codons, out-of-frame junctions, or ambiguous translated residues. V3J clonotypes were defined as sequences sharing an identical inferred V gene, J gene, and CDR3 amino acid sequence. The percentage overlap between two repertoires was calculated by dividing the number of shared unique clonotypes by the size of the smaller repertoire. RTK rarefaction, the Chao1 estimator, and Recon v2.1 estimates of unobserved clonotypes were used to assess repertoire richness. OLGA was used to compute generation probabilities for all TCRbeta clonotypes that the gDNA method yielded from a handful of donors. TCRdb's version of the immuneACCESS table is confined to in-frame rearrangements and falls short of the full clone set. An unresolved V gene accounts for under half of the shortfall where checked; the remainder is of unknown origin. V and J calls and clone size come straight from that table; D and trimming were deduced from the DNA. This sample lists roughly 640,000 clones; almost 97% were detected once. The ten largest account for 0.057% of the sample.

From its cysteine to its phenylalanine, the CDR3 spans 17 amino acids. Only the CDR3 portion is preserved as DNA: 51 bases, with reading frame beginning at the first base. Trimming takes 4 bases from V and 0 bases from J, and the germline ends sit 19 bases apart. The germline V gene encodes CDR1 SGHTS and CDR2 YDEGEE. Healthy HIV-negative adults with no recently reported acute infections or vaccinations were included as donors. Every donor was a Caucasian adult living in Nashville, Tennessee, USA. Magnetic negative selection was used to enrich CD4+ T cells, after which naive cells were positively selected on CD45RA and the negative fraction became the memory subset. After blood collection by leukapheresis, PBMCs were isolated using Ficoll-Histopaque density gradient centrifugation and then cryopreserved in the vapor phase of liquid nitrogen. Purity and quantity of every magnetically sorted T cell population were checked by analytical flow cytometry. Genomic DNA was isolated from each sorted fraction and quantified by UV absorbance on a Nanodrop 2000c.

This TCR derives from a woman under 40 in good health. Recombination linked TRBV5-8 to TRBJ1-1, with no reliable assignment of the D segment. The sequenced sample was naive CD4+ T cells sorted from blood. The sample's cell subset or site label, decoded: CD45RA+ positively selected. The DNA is TGTGCCAGCAGCCCCCCTCAGGTCCTCCTAATGAACACTGAAGCTTTCTTT. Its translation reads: CASSPPQVLLMNTEAFF.